This T cell receptor beta chain derives from a study of cytomegalovirus exposure and HLA in healthy donors. This clone was found once. The V gene lost 4 bases and the J gene lost 14 bases, with 17 bases spanning the gap. Germline CDR1 is SGHNT and CDR2 is YENEEA. The CDR3 spans 13 residues. With 60 Vbeta and 13 Jbeta primers, the PCR was carried out. Clones were sequenced by immunoSEQ multiplex PCR, and TCRdb holds only the in-frame ones, with some missing. In the table there are 130,000 to 150,000 clones, about 80% of which are singletons. This TCR derives from a woman in her sixties or seventies in good health and CMV-seropositive. The sample taken for sequencing was PBMCs. The rearrangement links TRBV11-3 to TRBJ2-2, with D tentatively TRBD1 (6 bases). CDR3 DNA: TGTGCCAGCAGCTCCCTCCGCACCGGGACACTGTTTTTT. It translates to CASSSLRTGTLFF.